These 7 T cell receptor beta chains came from one sample sequenced in a study of cytomegalovirus exposure and HLA in healthy donors. PCR involved 60 Vbeta and 13 Jbeta primers. Sequencing used immunoSEQ multiplex PCR; TCRdb keeps in-frame clones, though not all of them. The sample has more than 100,000 clones, 72% seen once; the top ten hold approximately 4%. Sequencing was carried out using PBMCs. The origin of the receptors is a man in his fifties in good health and CMV-seropositive.

The rearrangement links TRBV28 to TRBJ2-7, with D possibly matching TRBD2 (6 bases). Germline CDR1 MDHEN, CDR2 SYDVKM. There are 15 residues in the CDR3. With 10 bases removed from V and 0 bases from J, the gap between germline ends came to 19 bases. The CDR3 reads CATRAGPNLSYEQYF. The CDR3 DNA sequence: TGTGCCACCCGTGCGGGACCTAATCTCTCCTACGAGCAGTACTTC. Complete variable domain (other parts from reference TRBV28 and TRBJ2-7): DVKVTQSSRYLVKRTGEKVFLECVQDMDHENMFWYRQDPGLGLRLIYFSYDVKMKEKGDIPEGYSVSREKKERFSLILESASTNQTSMYLCATRAGPNLSYEQYFGPGTRLTVT.

This clone turned up a few times. This chain uses TRBV25-1 with TRBJ2-1, with D unclear. The germline CDR1 and CDR2 sequences are MGHDK and SYGVNS. V was shortened by 3 bases and J by 8 bases, with 11 bases between the two germline ends. The CDR3 runs to 13 residues. The CDR3: CASSEATFDEQFF. In DNA, the CDR3 is TGTGCCAGCAGTGAGGCGACTTTTGATGAGCAGTTCTTC. Based on the CDR3 plus reference TRBV25-1 and TRBJ2-1, the full variable domain is EADIYQTPRYLVIGTGKKITLECSQTMGHDKMYWYQQDPGMELHLIHYSYGVNSTEKGDLSSESTVSRIRTEHFPLTLESARPSHTSQYLCASSEATFDEQFFGPGTRLTVL.

This clone was recorded only once. The J gene is TRBJ1-3, the V gene TRBV2; D uncertain. Germline loops: CDR1 SNHLY, CDR2 FYNNEI. V was shortened by 6 bases and J by 0 bases, with 6 bases between the two germline ends. CDR3 length: 13 residues. CDR3 nucleotide sequence: TGTGCCAGCAGGGCTGACTCTGGAAACACCATATATTTT. Amino acid sequence: CASRADSGNTIYF.

There are a few counts of this clone. The V gene is TRBV6-5, the J gene TRBJ1-5; 7 nucleotides line up with TRBD1. Losses at the gene ends were 2 bases for V and 6 bases for J; bases not matched to a gene: 4. The CDR3 is made up of 14 amino acids. Germline V gene data show CDR1 as MNHEY and CDR2 as SVGAGI. CDR3 in DNA: TGTGCCAGCAGTTACACAGGGGACGGTCAGCCCCAGCATTTT. This sequence encodes CASSYTGDGQPQHF.

This rearrangement joins TRBV7-2 to TRBJ2-2, with 9 bases fitting TRBD1. This CDR3 is 16 amino acids long. Germline CDR1 and CDR2: SGHTA and FQGNSA. V shed 2 bases, J shed 5 bases, and the junction held 6 bases outside the gene matches. Here the CDR3 reads CASSLPTGGRTGELFF. The CDR3, as DNA: TGTGCCAGCAGCTTACCTACAGGGGGCCGGACCGGGGAGCTGTTTTTT.

About this clone: Other DNA sequences within the sample encode an identical CDR3. The chain joins TRBV25-1 to TRBJ1-2; no clear D gene. From germline, CDR1 is MGHDK and CDR2 SYGVNS. The CDR3 has 16 amino acids. Trimming removed 6 bases at V and 3 bases at J, with 20 bases between. The CDR3 nucleotides are TGTGCCAGCAGCGGGAGGGAGGCCACCGGGGACTATGGCTACACCTTC. It encodes CASSGREATGDYGYTF.

The chain employs TRBV5-1 and TRBJ2-2; the D gene is possibly TRBD1 (6 bases). The CDR3 length is 13 residues. V was trimmed by 4 bases and J by 5 bases, leaving 9 bases between them. Germline CDR1 SGHRS, CDR2 YFSETQ. The CDR3 DNA reads as TGCGCCAGCAGCGTCCAGGGGACCGGGGAGCTGTTTTTT. Translation: CASSVQGTGELFF.